A selection of T cell receptor beta chains follows, all from one sample in a study of Tregs in tolerant kidney transplant recipients. The protocol was immunoSEQ multiplex PCR, while the TCRdb copy is restricted to in-frame clones and leaves out a portion. The table includes about 110,000 clones, 90% detected once. The source was CD4+ T cells from blood, collected before the transplant. All receptors derive from a human donor who received a combined kidney and bone marrow transplant. Both conserved end residues are part of each CDR3. A D gene is named only where the DNA matches it firmly. Where a row states a size, it is once, few, many or the class of an expanded clone; other rows omit it.

D	V	size	J	DNA	CDR3
.	TRBV5-4	.	TRBJ2-6	TGTGCCAGCAGCCCTTGGGCGGGGGCAACTGGGGCCAACGTCCTGACTTTC	CASSPWAGATGANVLTF
TRBD2	TRBV6-5	.	TRBJ2-1	TGTGCCAGCAGAGCCGGACTAGCGGGGGAGGAGTTCTTC	CASRAGLAGEEFF
.	TRBV10-1	.	TRBJ1-2	TGCGCCAGCAGTGAGCGGGGAAACTATGGCTACACCTTC	CASSERGNYGYTF
.	TRBV28	.	TRBJ2-7	TGTGCCAGCAGTTCGACAGGATTTCTGGAGGAGCAGTACTTC	CASSSTGFLEEQYF
.	TRBV10-3	.	TRBJ2-3	TGTGCCATCAGGGAACCTAGAGGCACAGATACGCAGTATTTT	CAIREPRGTDTQYF
.	TRBV6-4	.	TRBJ2-7	TGTGCCAGCAGTGACTTGGCGGGCTCCTACGAGCAGTACTTC	CASSDLAGSYEQYF
.	TRBV19	.	TRBJ1-1	TGTGCCAGTAGTACAGCAGGGATCCGAAATGAAGCTTTCTTT	CASSTAGIRNEAFF
.	TRBV6-1	.	TRBJ1-2	TGTGCCAGCAGTGCTAAGTTCTTATCCGGCTACACCTTC	CASSAKFLSGYTF
TRBD1	TRBV19	.	TRBJ2-2	TGTGCCAGTAGGAGGGGGCTCGACGGGGAGCTGTTTTTT	CASRRGLDGELFF
TRBD1	TRBV30	.	TRBJ2-1	TGTGCCTGGAGTCCCCTCCTAACAGGGGGCTGGGGCAATGAGCAGTTCTTC	CAWSPLLTGGWGNEQFF
.	TRBV29-1	.	TRBJ2-7	TGCAGCGTGAGGGGGAAAAAGGGGGAAACCCCCTACGAGCAGTACTTC	CSVRGKKGETPYEQYF
TRBD1	TRBV28	.	TRBJ1-2	TGTGCCAGCAGAAAGATGGGACAGGGGGAGGCTTATGGCTACACCTTC	CASRKMGQGEAYGYTF
.	TRBV4-2	.	TRBJ2-5	TGTGCCAGCAGCCAAGATTTTCGCTCGGTAGGGGCATACGAGACCCAGTACTTC	CASSQDFRSVGAYETQYF
.	TRBV7-2	.	TRBJ2-3	TGTGCCAGCAGCGACCTAGCGCACACAGATACGCAGTATTTT	CASSDLAHTDTQYF
TRBD2	TRBV7-8	.	TRBJ2-5	TGTGCCAGCAGCTTAGGGTTGGGACTAGTCGACGGGACCCAGTACTTC	CASSLGLGLVDGTQYF
.	TRBV19	.	TRBJ1-1	TGTGCCAGTAGTATAGCTGGGACATCCAACACTGAAGCTTTCTTT	CASSIAGTSNTEAFF
TRBD1	TRBV5-1	.	TRBJ1-2	TGCGCCAGCAGCTCGATACAGGGGAGTGATGGCTACACCTTC	CASSSIQGSDGYTF
.	TRBV6-1	.	TRBJ1-5	TGTGCCAGCAGTGAGGTAGGGGCGGGCAATCAGCCCCAGCATTTT	CASSEVGAGNQPQHF
TRBD1	TRBV5-6	.	TRBJ2-3	TGTGCCAGCAGCATGGACAGGGATCGGGGAGATACGCAGTATTTT	CASSMDRDRGDTQYF
.	TRBV5-1	.	TRBJ2-5	TGCGCCAGCAGTATCTCCCTCCAAGAGACCCAGTACTTC	CASSISLQETQYF
.	TRBV5-6	.	TRBJ2-5	TGTGCCAGCAGCTATTGGGGTAGACAGGAAGAGACCCAGTACTTC	CASSYWGRQEETQYF
TRBD1	TRBV19	.	TRBJ1-2	TGTGCCAGTAGTACCGGGACAGGGGGCACCTATGGCTACACCTTC	CASSTGTGGTYGYTF
TRBD2	TRBV9	.	TRBJ2-3	TGTGCCAGCAGCGTGGCTAGCGGAACAGATACGCAGTATTTT	CASSVASGTDTQYF
.	TRBV10-1	.	TRBJ2-3	TGCGCCAGCAGTAAGTGCAGGACAGATACGCAGTATTTT	CASSKCRTDTQYF
.	TRBV5-6	.	TRBJ1-2	TGTGCCAGCAGCGGGGGGAAGGACGGCTACACCTTC	CASSGGKDGYTF
TRBD2	TRBV5-6	once	TRBJ2-1	TGTGCCAGCAGCTTGTGGGGACTAGCCTACAATGAGCAGTTCTTC	CASSLWGLAYNEQFF
.	TRBV6-4	.	TRBJ2-2	TGTGCCAGCAGTGACTCGATACATGCCTCCGCCGGGGAGCTGTTTTTT	CASSDSIHASAGELFF
TRBD2	TRBV10-3	few	TRBJ2-7	TGTGCCCTATCCAGGACTAGCGGGAGGTACGAGCAGTACTTC	CALSRTSGRYEQYF
.	TRBV30	.	TRBJ2-7	TGTGCCTGGAGTGTACCTTGGCAGGCCATCGTCGAGCAGTACTTC	CAWSVPWQAIVEQYF
TRBD1	TRBV7-9	.	TRBJ1-4	TGTGCCAGCAGCTTGATCCCGGGACAGGGTCACGAAAAACTGTTTTTT	CASSLIPGQGHEKLFF
TRBD1	TRBV10-2	.	TRBJ1-1	TGCGCCAGCCAGGGTAGGGGCAGGGGGCATACTGAAGCTTTCTTT	CASQGRGRGHTEAFF
TRBD2	TRBV5-4	.	TRBJ2-7	TGTGCCAGCAGCACGGGACTAGCGGGAGGATCCGAGCAGTACTTC	CASSTGLAGGSEQYF
TRBD1	TRBV5-5	.	TRBJ2-7	TGTGCCAGCAGCCGGACGGGACAGGAGCTCTACGAGCAGTACTTC	CASSRTGQELYEQYF
.	TRBV10-1	.	TRBJ2-1	TGCGCCAGCAGTGACTCGACCCGGGGTGAGCAGTTCTTC	CASSDSTRGEQFF
TRBD1	TRBV28	.	TRBJ1-5	TGTGCCAGCAGTGACGCCGGGACAGGGGGGAACCAGCCCCAGCATTTT	CASSDAGTGGNQPQHF
.	TRBV28	few	TRBJ2-7	TGTGCCAGCAGACAGGCCGACGAGCAGTACTTC	CASRQADEQYF
TRBD2	TRBV10-2	.	TRBJ2-3	TGCGCCAGCAGCCATTCCCGACTAGCGGGACTCACAGATACGCAGTATTTT	CASSHSRLAGLTDTQYF
TRBD2	TRBV28	.	TRBJ2-3	TGTGCCACCCGGACTAGCGGGATAAGGGCAGATACGCAGTATTTT	CATRTSGIRADTQYF
.	TRBV21-1	.	TRBJ2-7	TGTGCCAGCAGCGGTTCCGGGACAGGGGTCCACGAGCAGTACTTC	CASSGSGTGVHEQYF
TRBD1	TRBV19	.	TRBJ2-6	TGTGCCGCCCGTCCCGGGACAGGGACTGGGGCCAACGTCCTGACTTTC	CAARPGTGTGANVLTF
.	TRBV10-2	.	TRBJ1-2	TGCGCCAGCAGGGGGACTTTCGGGGGCTACACCTTC	CASRGTFGGYTF